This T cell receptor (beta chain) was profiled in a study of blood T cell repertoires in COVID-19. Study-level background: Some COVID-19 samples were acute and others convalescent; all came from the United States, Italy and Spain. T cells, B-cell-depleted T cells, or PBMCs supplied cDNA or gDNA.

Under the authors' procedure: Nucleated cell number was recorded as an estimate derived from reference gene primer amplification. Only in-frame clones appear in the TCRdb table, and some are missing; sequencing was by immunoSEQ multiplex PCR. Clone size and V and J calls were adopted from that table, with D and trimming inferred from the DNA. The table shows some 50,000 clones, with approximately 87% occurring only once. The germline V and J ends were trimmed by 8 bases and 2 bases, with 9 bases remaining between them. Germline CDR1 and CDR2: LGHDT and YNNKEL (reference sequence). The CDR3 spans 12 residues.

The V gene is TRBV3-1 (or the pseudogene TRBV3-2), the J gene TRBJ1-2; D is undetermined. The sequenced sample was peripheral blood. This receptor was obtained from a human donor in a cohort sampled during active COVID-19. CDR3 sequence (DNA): TGTGCCAGCGCAGCGGTCAACTATGGCTACACCTTC. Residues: CASAAVNYGYTF.